This T cell receptor beta chain was identified in a study of CD4 and CD8 cells across lung adenocarcinoma regions. MiXCR, run by TCRdb on the PCR reads, gives a single entry per CDR3 protein. Of 10,000 to 15,000 distinct CDR3 sequences listed, roughly 56% are singletons. This CDR3 region has 16 residues. The germline V and J ends were trimmed by 5 bases and 4 bases, with 15 bases remaining between them. Germline CDR1 is MGHDK and CDR2 is SYGVNS. Donors had localized lung adenocarcinoma, a non-small cell lung cancer. This sequence was found in a female donor with lung adenocarcinoma. The CD4 and CD8 labels of this study may be unreliable. J is TRBJ2-6 and V is TRBV25-1; D is tentatively TRBD1 or TRBD2 (7 bases each). Sequencing input: CD8+ T cells from the margin of a lung tumor. For the CDR3, the DNA is TGTGCCAGCAGTTTGCAGGGGGGGTACGGGGCCAACGTCCTGACTTTC. Protein: CASSLQGGYGANVLTF. Supplemented by reference TRBV25-1 and TRBJ2-6, the full variable domain reads EADIYQTPRYLVIGTGKKITLECSQTMGHDKMYWYQQDPGMELHLIHYSYGVNSTEKGDLSSESTVSRIRTEHFPLTLESARPSHTSQYLCASSLQGGYGANVLTFGAGSRLTVL.